This T cell receptor beta chain came from a study of blood T cell repertoires in COVID-19. The repertoire was sequenced with immunoSEQ multiplex PCR; TCRdb's copy has only in-frame clones and lacks some. The table records around 220,000 clones, 75% to 90% of them present only once. Losses at the gene ends were 10 bases for V and 7 bases for J; bases not matched to a gene: 7. CDR3 size: 13 residues. Per the germline V gene, CDR1 is LNHDA and CDR2 is SQIVND (reference sequence). This clonotype was sampled from a woman aged 25-40 years with acute COVID-19. V is TRBV19 and J is TRBJ1-6; 7 bases line up with TRBD1. The material sequenced was PBMCs or T cells enriched from blood (not recorded which). Here the CDR3 DNA reads TGTGCCACAAGACAGGGACAAAATTCACCCCTCCACTTT. Protein product: CATRQGQNSPLHF.